The 15 T cell receptor beta chains below were found in one sample sequenced in a study of Ad26.COV2.S vaccination and SARS-CoV-2 variants. The treatment: around 19 received Ad26.COV2.S at low or high dose, single or two shots; 5 received placebo; per-sample allocation not given. Sample collection was performed on day 63 after the first vaccine or placebo injection. The table came from immunoSEQ multiplex PCR; TCRdb's copy has only in-frame clones and leaves some out. This table has hundreds of thousands of clones, approximately 88% appearing once. The specimen comprised peripheral blood, sampled in a trial of Ad26.COV2.S vaccine versus placebo. Receptor source: a person between 18 and 59 years old who received the Ad26.COV2.S COVID-19 vaccine or a placebo.

V usage is TRBV6-5 and J usage is TRBJ1-4; the match to TRBD1 covers 10 bases. There are 14 residues in the CDR3. Looked up from germline, CDR1 is MNHEY and CDR2 is SVGAGI. J was trimmed by 5 bases and V by 10 bases; bases with no gene match: 7. The CDR3 spells CATGTTGGNEKLFF. CDR3 nucleotides: TGTGCCACCGGCACGACAGGGGGCAATGAAAAACTGTTTTTT.

This chain connects TRBV19 to TRBJ1-2; D might be TRBD1 (6 bases). Germline V lookup: CDR1 LNHDA, CDR2 SQIVND (reference sequence). V lost 4 bases and J lost 2, with 11 bases in between. The CDR3 contains 14 residues. In DNA, the CDR3 is TGTGCCAGTAGTACGGGGGACACCAACTATGGCTACACCTTC. Translation: CASSTGDTNYGYTF.

The chain employs TRBV18 and TRBJ2-7; 7 bases line up with TRBD2. The junction had 9 bases not matched to a gene; V was cut back by 8 bases and J by 2 bases. In germline, CDR1 is KGHSH, CDR2 LQKENI. This CDR3 comprises 14 residues. CDR3: CASAGAGPPYEQYF. In DNA form, the CDR3 reads TGTGCCAGCGCCGGAGCGGGGCCGCCCTACGAGCAGTACTTC.

The chain recombines TRBV6-5 with TRBJ2-7; no firm D call. The length of the CDR3 is 14 residues. V shed 6 bases and J shed 6 bases, with 18 bases lying between them. CDR1 is MNHEY and CDR2 is SVGAGI in the germline V gene. The CDR3 DNA follows: TGTGCCAGCAGGGTTCCGGGCCCTTATTCCGAGCAGTACTTC. Translating gives CASRVPGPYSEQYF.

This rearrangement joins TRBV18 to TRBJ2-4; D remains unclear. Germline V gene sequence: CDR1 KGHSH, CDR2 LQKENI. CDR3 length: 14 residues. V was shortened by 3 bases and J by 2 bases, with 8 bases between the two germline ends. DNA for the CDR3: TGTGCCAGCTCACCCCCCGCTTCCAAAAACATTCAGTACTTC. Protein: CASSPPASKNIQYF.

The CDR3 region has the DNA TGTGCCAGCAGCTTCCGGGAGGAACATACGCAGTATTTT. Translating gives CASSFREEHTQYF. The rearrangement uses TRBV5-4 and TRBJ2-3; TRBD2 agrees at 7 bases. The junction had 4 bases not matched to a gene; V was cut back by 2 bases and J by 7 bases. The CDR3 is 13 amino acids. Germline-derived CDR1 and CDR2 are SGHNT and YYREEE (reference sequence).

V and J are TRBV23-1 and TRBJ2-7; D gene unclear. TRBV23-1 is identified as an open reading frame with a role that is uncertain. Trimming left V 2 bases short and J 2 bases short, with 10 bases between. CDR3 length equals 14 residues. The CDR3 sequence is CASSQEQRTYEQYF. The CDR3, as DNA: TGCGCCAGCAGTCAAGAACAGAGAACCTACGAGCAGTACTTC.

In nucleotides, the CDR3 is TGTGCCAGCAGTTTAGCGACAGGGACCACCGGGGAGCTGTTTTTT. Translating gives CASSLATGTTGELFF. J is TRBJ2-2 and V is TRBV27, with 7 nucleotides matching TRBD1. CDR1 is MNHEY and CDR2 is SMNVEV in the germline V gene (reference sequence). Trimming removed 2 bases from V and 4 bases from J; junction bases left unmatched: 4. This CDR3 comprises 15 residues.

The chain carries TRBV9 and TRBJ2-2, with unresolved D. This CDR3 spans 12 amino acids. The ends were cut back, 6 bases at V and 9 bases at J, with 12 bases in the middle. Looked up from germline, CDR1 is SGDLS and CDR2 is YYNGEE. CDR3 nucleotide sequence: TGTGCCAGCAAGTCACAAAGCCGGGAGCTGTTTTTT. It specifies CASKSQSRELFF.

The chain couples TRBV10-3 to TRBJ2-2, with 12 bases matching TRBD2. Germline CDR1 and CDR2: ENHRY and SYGVKD. CDR3 length: 15 residues. Losses at the gene ends were 6 bases for V and 4 bases for J; bases not matched to a gene: 3. The CDR3 bases are TGTGCCATCAGCTCGGGACTAGCGGGCACCGGGGAGCTGTTTTTT. It is translated as CAISSGLAGTGELFF.

This clone was seen more than once but under ten times. The V call is TRBV3-1 (or the pseudogene TRBV3-2), the J call TRBJ1-2; D unresolved. CDR3 length: 16 amino acids. V dropped 0 bases and J dropped 3 bases, with 14 bases sitting between them. The germline CDR1 and CDR2 sequences are LGHDT and YNNKEL (reference sequence). This CDR3 is CASSQDSSDKYYGYTF. CDR3 DNA: TGTGCCAGCAGCCAAGATAGCAGCGACAAATACTATGGCTACACCTTC.

V usage is TRBV2 and J usage is TRBJ2-2; perhaps D is TRBD1 or TRBD2 (5 bases each). From germline, CDR1 is SNHLY and CDR2 FYNNEI. The CDR3 extends over 14 amino acids. The V gene lost 5 bases and the J gene lost 2 bases, with 9 bases spanning the gap. CDR3 residues: CASSLGRNTGELFF. CDR3 nucleotides: TGTGCCAGCAGTCTGGGACGCAACACCGGGGAGCTGTTTTTT.

The chain has TRBV10-3 and TRBJ2-2, with D possibly matching TRBD1 (6 bases). The CDR3 has 18 residues. The V gene lost 7 bases and the J gene lost 1 base, with 22 bases spanning the gap. CDR1 ENHRY and CDR2 SYGVKD come from the germline V gene. CDR3 sequence reads: CAITYKRAQGMNTGELFF. The CDR3 DNA follows: TGTGCCATCACTTATAAAAGGGCTCAGGGGATGAACACCGGGGAGCTGTTTTTT.

V gene TRBV18 combines with J gene TRBJ1-2; possibly TRBD1 for D (5 bases). The length of the CDR3 is 14 residues. The V and J ends lost 5 bases and 7 bases respectively, with 17 bases between them. Per germline, CDR1 KGHSH and CDR2 LQKENI. The CDR3: CASSSPGGFLGYTF. In DNA form, the CDR3 reads TGTGCCAGCTCATCTCCCGGGGGGTTCCTTGGCTACACCTTC.

V usage is TRBV11-2 and J usage is TRBJ2-2, with unresolved D. There are 12 residues in the CDR3. Trimming removed 3 bases from V and 6 bases from J, with 5 bases in between. CDR1 SGHAT and CDR2 FQNNGV come from the germline V gene. The CDR3 loop is CASSFGSGELFF. DNA of the CDR3: TGTGCCAGCAGCTTCGGGTCCGGGGAGCTGTTTTTT.